These 5 T cell receptor beta chains share one sample of origin, sequenced in a study of cytomegalovirus exposure and HLA in healthy donors. 13 Jbeta primers and 60 Vbeta primers were used for the PCR. The protocol was immunoSEQ multiplex PCR, while the TCRdb copy is restricted to in-frame clones and leaves out a portion. Of a few hundred thousand clones in the sample, 70% to 90% were seen once. The sample comprised PBMCs. The origin of the receptors is a woman aged 60-75 years in good health and CMV-seropositive.

The rearrangement uses TRBV6-1 and TRBJ2-1; 10 bases match TRBD1. This CDR3 contains 15 residues. Germline trimming cut 6 bases from V and 8 bases from J; bases unmatched to any gene: 10. Looked up from germline, CDR1 is MNHNS and CDR2 is SASEGT. CDR3 DNA: TGTGCCAGCAGAACCGGACAGGGGGACTATTATGAGCAGTTCTTC. Its protein is CASRTGQGDYYEQFF.

The chain joins TRBV2 to TRBJ2-1; 8 bases line up with TRBD1. This CDR3 has 13 amino acids. The V gene end was trimmed by 9 bases and the J gene end by 5 bases; junction bases not matched to a gene: 6. Germline values: CDR1 SNHLY, CDR2 FYNNEI. CDR3 DNA: TGTGCCAGGCGGGACAGGAGCAACAATGAGCAGTTCTTC. Protein: CARRDRSNNEQFF.

The chain carries TRBV7-9 and TRBJ2-3, with 11 bases fitting TRBD2. CDR1 is SEHNR, CDR2 FQNEAQ, per germline (reference sequence). The junction had 6 bases not matched to a gene; V was cut back by 4 bases and J by 3 bases. The CDR3 is 16 residues long. The CDR3 DNA is TGTGCCAGCAGCTCCCGGACTAGCGGGTTAACAGATACGCAGTATTTT. It yields the protein CASSSRTSGLTDTQYF.

This clone has only a few counts. This sequence joins TRBV6-5 and TRBJ2-7, with D possibly being TRBD2 (6 bases). This CDR3 comprises 12 residues. Trimming pared 5 bases from V and 3 bases from J, leaving 8 bases between. CDR1 is MNHEY, CDR2 SVGAGI, per germline. The CDR3 DNA sequence: TGTGCCAGCAGTCCGGGACTCTACGAGCAGTACTTC. This translates into CASSPGLYEQYF.

The chain has TRBV5-1 and TRBJ1-1; maybe TRBD1 (5 bases). CDR1 is SGHRS and CDR2 is YFSETQ in the germline V gene. This CDR3 is 15 amino acids long. V lost 4 bases to trimming and J lost 1 base, with 14 bases between them. CDR3 protein: CASSTGGPTNTEAFF. The CDR3, as DNA: TGCGCCAGCAGCACGGGGGGACCGACGAACACTGAAGCTTTCTTT.